The T cell receptor (beta chain) described here comes from a study of T cells in Graves' hyperthyroidism and ophthalmopathy. The CDR3 is made up of 12 amino acids. The ends lost 5 bases at V and 8 bases at J; junction bases unmatched: 3. Germline loops: CDR1 SEHNR, CDR2 FQNEAQ (reference sequence). This clonotype was recorded at least ten times. Its specificity is unknown. A clone one base away is much larger, so this may be a read error. Study-level points and caveats: Appearing also in blood were most of the thyroid clonotypes expanded above 0.001.

Amplification targeted TCR beta CDR3 regions from RNA transcripts. The study used the HTBI primer set for a first-round RT-PCR of the TCR CDR3. Using its own MiXCR run on the multiplex PCR reads, TCRdb lists one record per CDR3 protein. The data contain 360,000 or so distinct CDR3 sequences, 13% to 15% of them singletons. The sequencing sample was made of blood. The clonotype comes from a woman aged 60-75 years with Graves' ophthalmopathy. The V call is TRBV7-9, the J call TRBJ2-1; 7 bases are a match to TRBD1. The CDR3 reads CASSTDRDEQFF. The CDR3 bases are TGTGCCAGCAGCACCGACAGGGATGAGCAGTTCTTC.